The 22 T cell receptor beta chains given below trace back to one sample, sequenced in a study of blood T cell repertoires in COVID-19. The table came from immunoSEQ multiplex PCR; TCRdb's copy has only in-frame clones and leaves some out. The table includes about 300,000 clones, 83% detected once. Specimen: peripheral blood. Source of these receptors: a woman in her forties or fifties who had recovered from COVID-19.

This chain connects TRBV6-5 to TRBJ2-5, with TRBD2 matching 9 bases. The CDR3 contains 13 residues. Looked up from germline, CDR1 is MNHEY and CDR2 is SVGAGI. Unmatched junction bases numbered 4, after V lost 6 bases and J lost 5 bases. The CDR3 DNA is TGTGCCAGCAGGCTAGCGGGGTTCGAGACCCAGTACTTC. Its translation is CASRLAGFETQYF.

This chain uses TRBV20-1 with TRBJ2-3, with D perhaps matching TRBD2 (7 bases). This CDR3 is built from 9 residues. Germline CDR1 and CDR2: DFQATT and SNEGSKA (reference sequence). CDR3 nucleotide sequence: TGCGGGAGGGGGGATACGCAGTATTTT. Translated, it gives CGRGDTQYF.

The CDR3: CASSIPGGRNEQYF. The CDR3 DNA is TGTGCCAGTAGTATCCCAGGGGGACGGAACGAGCAGTACTTC. J is TRBJ2-7 and V is TRBV19; TRBD1 aligns across 7 bases. In germline, CDR1 is LNHDA, CDR2 SQIVND (reference sequence). J lost 5 bases, V lost 3 bases, and 7 bases had no gene match. The CDR3 spans 14 residues.

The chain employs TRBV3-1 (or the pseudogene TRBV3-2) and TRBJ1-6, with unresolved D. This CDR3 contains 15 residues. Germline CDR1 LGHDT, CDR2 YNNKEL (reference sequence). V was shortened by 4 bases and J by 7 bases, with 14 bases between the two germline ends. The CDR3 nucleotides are TGTGCCAGCAGCCCCGCGGGTTCTGGGAATTCACCCCTCCACTTT. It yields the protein CASSPAGSGNSPLHF.

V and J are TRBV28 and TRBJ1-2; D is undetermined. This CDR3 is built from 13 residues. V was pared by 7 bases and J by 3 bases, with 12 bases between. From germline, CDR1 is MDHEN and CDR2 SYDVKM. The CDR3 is CASTPGRDYGYTF. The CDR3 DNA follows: TGTGCCAGCACCCCTGGGCGAGACTATGGCTACACCTTC.

CDR3 in DNA: TGTGCCACAACCTTAGCGGGTAGTTCGTCCAATGAGCAGTTCTTC. Amino acid sequence: CATTLAGSSSNEQFF. The chain combines TRBV10-3 with TRBJ2-1; 7 positions match TRBD2. This CDR3 comprises 15 residues. V dropped 10 bases and J dropped 6; count of bases not matched to a gene: 15. The germline gives CDR1 ENHRY, CDR2 SYGVKD.

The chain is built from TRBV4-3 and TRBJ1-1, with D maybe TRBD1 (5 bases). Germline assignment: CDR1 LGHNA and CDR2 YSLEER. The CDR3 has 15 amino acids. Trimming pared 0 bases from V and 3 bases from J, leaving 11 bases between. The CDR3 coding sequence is TGCGCCAGCAGCCAAGAGGGGCCCCGGGACACTGAAGCTTTCTTT. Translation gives CASSQEGPRDTEAFF.

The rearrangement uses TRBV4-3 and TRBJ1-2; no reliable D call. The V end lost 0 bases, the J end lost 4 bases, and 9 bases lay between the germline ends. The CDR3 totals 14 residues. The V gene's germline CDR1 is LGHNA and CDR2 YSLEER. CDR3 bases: TGCGCCAGCAGCCAAGATTCCCAGGCCTATGGCTACACCTTC. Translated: CASSQDSQAYGYTF.

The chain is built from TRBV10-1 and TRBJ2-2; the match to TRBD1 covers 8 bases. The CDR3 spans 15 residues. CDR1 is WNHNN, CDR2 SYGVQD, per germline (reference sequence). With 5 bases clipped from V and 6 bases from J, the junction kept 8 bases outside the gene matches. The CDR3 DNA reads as TGCGCCAGCAGTACCGCGCCACAGGGGGCCGGGGAGCTGTTTTTT. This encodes CASSTAPQGAGELFF.

CDR3 DNA sequence: TGCGCCAGCAGCCACAGGGCGCTCTCAGGCACCGGGGAGCTGTTTTTT. It codes for CASSHRALSGTGELFF. The chain combines TRBV4-1 with TRBJ2-2, with D perhaps matching TRBD1 (5 bases). CDR1 is MGHRA and CDR2 is YSYEKL in the germline V gene. V was trimmed by 3 bases and J by 4 bases, leaving 15 bases between them. This CDR3 contains 16 residues.

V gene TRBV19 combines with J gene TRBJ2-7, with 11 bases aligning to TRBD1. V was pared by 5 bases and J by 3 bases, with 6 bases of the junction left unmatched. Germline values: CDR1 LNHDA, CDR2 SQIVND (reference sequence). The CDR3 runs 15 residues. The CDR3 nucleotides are TGTGCCAGTAGTCTTGGGACAGGGGGTAGCTACGAGCAGTACTTC. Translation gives CASSLGTGGSYEQYF. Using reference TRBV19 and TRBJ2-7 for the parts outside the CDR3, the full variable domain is DGGITQSPKYLFRKEGQNVTLSCEQNLNHDAMYWYRQDPGQGLRLIYYSQIVNDFQKGDIAEGYSVSREKKESFPLTVTSAQKNPTAFYLCASSLGTGGSYEQYFGPGTRLTVT.

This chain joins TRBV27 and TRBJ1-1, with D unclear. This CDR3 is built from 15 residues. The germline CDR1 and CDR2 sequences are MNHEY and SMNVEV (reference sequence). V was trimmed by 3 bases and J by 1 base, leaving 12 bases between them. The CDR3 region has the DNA TGTGCCAGCAGTTTTAGGAGGCCGAAGAACACTGAAGCTTTCTTT. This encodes CASSFRRPKNTEAFF.

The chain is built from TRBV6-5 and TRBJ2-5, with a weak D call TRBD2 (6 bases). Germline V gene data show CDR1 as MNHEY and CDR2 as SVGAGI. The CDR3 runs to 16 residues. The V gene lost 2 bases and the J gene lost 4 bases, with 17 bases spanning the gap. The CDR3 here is CASSYGEFVGGETQYF. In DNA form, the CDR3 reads TGTGCCAGCAGTTACGGAGAATTCGTGGGGGGAGAGACCCAGTACTTC.

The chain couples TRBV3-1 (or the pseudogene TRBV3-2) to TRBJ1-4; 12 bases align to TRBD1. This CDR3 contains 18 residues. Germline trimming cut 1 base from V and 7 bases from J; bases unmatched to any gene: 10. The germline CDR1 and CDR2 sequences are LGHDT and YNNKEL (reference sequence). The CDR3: CASSQGSGQGASGEKLFF. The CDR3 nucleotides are TGTGCCAGCAGCCAAGGATCGGGACAGGGGGCATCGGGTGAAAAACTGTTTTTT.

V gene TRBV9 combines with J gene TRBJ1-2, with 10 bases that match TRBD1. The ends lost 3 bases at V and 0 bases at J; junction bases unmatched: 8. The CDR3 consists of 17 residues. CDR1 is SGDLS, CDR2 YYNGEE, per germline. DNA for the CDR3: TGTGCCAGCAGCGCTTGGACAGGGGGAAATACTAACTATGGCTACACCTTC. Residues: CASSAWTGGNTNYGYTF.

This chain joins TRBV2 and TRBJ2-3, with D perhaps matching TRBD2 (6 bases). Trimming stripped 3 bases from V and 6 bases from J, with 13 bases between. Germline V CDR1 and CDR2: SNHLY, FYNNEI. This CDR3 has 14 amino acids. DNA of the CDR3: TGTGCCAGCAGTGACCTGGAGGGGCGGGATACGCAGTATTTT. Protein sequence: CASSDLEGRDTQYF.

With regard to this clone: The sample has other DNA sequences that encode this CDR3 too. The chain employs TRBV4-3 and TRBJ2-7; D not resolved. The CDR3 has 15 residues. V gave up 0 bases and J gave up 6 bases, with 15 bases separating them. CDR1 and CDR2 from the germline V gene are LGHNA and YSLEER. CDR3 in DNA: TGCGCCAGCAGCCAAGATCGGAGCTCGCGATCCGAGCAGTACTTC. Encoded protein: CASSQDRSSRSEQYF.

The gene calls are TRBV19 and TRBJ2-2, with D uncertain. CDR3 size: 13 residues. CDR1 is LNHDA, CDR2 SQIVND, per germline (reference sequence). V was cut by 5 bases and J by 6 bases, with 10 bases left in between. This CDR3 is CASSEVWAGELFF. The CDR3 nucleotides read TGTGCCAGTAGTGAGGTATGGGCCGGGGAGCTGTTTTTT.

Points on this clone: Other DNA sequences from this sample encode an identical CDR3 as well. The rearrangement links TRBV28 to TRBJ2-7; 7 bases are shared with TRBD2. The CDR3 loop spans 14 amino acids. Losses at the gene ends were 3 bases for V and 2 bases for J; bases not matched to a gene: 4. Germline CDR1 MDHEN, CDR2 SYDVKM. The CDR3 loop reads CASSLSGDPYEQYF. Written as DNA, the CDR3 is TGTGCCAGCAGTTTGAGCGGGGACCCCTACGAGCAGTACTTC.

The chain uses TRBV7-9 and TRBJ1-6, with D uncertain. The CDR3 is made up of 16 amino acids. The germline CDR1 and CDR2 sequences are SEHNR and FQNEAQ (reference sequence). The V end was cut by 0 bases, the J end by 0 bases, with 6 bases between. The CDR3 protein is CASSLALSSYNSPLHF. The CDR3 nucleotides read TGTGCCAGCAGCTTAGCATTGAGCTCCTATAATTCACCCCTCCACTTT.

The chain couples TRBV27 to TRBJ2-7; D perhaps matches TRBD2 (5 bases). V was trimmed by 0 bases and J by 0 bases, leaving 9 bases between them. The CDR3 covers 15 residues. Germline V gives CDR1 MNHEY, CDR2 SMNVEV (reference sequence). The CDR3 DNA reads TGTGCCAGCAGTTTATCGACTACCAGCTCCTACGAGCAGTACTTC. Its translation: CASSLSTTSSYEQYF.

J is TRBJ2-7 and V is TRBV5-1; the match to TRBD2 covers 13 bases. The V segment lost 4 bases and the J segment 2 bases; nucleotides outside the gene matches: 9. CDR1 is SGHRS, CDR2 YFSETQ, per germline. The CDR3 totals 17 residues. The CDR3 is CASSPGLAGYEAYEQYF. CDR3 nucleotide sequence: TGCGCCAGCAGCCCGGGACTAGCGGGGTATGAGGCCTACGAGCAGTACTTC. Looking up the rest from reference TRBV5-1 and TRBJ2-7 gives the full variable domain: KAGVTQTPRYLIKTRGQQVTLSCSPISGHRSVSWYQQTPGQGLQFLFEYFSETQRNKGNFPGRFSGRQFSNSRSEMNVSTLELGDSALYLCASSPGLAGYEAYEQYFGPGTRLTVT.